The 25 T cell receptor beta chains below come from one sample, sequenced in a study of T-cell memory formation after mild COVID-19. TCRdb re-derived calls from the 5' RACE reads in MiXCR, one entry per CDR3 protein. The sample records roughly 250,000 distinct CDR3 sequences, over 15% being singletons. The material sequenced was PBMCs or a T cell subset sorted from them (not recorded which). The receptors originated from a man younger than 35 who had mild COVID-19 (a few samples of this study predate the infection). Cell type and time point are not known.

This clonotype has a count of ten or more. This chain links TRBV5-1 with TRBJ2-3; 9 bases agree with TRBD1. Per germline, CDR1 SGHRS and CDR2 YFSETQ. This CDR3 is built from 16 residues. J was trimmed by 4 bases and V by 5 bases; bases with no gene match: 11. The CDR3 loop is CASRLKAGQGSDTQYF. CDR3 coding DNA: TGCGCCAGCAGGCTCAAGGCGGGACAGGGCTCAGATACGCAGTATTTT.

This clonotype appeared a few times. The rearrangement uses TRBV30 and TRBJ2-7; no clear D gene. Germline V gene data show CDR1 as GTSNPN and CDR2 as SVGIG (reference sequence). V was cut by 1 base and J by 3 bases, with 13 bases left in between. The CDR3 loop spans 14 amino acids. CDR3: CAWSAAGLYYEQYF. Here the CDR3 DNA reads TGTGCCTGGAGTGCGGCCGGCCTATACTACGAGCAGTACTTC.

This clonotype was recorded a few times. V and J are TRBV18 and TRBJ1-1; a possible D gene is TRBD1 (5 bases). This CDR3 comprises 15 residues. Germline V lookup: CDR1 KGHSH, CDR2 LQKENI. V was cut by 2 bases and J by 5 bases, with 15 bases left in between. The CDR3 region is CASSPMTARETEAFF. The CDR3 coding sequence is TGTGCCAGCTCACCAATGACAGCGAGGGAAACTGAAGCTTTCTTT.

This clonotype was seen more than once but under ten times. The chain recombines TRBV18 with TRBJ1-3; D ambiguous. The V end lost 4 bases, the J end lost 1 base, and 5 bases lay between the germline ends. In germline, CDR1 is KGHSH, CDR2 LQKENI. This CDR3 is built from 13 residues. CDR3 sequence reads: CASSRGSGNTIYF. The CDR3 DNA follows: TGTGCCAGCTCACGGGGATCTGGAAACACCATATATTTT.

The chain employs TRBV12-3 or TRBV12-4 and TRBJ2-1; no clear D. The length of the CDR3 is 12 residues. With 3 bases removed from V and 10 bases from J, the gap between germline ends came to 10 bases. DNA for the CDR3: TGTGCCAGCAGTTTCTCCCCTCGGGAGCAGTTCTTC. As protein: CASSFSPREQFF.

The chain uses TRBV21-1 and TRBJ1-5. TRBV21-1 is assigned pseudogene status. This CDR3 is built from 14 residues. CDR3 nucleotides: TGTGCCTGTTGGGTTGGGTATAGCAATCAGCCCCAGCATTTT. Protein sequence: CACWVGYSNQPQHF.

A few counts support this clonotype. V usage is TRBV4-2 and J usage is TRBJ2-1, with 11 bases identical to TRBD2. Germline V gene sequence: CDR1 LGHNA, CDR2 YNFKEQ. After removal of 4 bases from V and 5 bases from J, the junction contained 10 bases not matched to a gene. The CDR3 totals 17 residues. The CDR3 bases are TGTGCCAGCAGCCCCACTAGCGGGGGAACCGGGGACAATGAGCAGTTCTTC. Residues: CASSPTSGGTGDNEQFF.

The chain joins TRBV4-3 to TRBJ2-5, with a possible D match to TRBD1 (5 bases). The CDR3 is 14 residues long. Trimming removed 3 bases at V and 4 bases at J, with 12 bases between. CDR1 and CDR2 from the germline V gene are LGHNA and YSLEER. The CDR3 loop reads CASSHDGRVETQYF. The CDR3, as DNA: TGCGCCAGCAGCCACGATGGCAGGGTAGAGACCCAGTACTTC.

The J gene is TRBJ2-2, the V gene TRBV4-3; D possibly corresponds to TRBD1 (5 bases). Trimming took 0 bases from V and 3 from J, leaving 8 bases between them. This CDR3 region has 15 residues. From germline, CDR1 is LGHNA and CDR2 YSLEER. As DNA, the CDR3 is TGCGCCAGCAGCCAAGATGACAGCTACACCGGGGAGCTGTTTTTT. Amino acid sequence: CASSQDDSYTGELFF.

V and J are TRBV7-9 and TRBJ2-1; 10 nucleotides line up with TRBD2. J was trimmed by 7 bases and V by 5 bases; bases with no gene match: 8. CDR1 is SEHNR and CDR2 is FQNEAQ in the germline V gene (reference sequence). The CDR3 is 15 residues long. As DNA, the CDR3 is TGTGCCAGCAGCCCCATAGCGGGGGGCATAAATGAGCAGTTCTTC. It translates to CASSPIAGGINEQFF.

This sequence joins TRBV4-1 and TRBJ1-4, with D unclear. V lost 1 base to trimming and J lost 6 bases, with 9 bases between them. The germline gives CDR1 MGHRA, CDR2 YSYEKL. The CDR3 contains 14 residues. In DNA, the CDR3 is TGCGCCAGCAGCCAAGTAGTCTGGGATGAAAAACTGTTTTTT. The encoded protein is CASSQVVWDEKLFF.

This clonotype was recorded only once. In DNA form, the CDR3 reads TGTGCCAGCAGCTTGACAGGGAGACAAGAGACCCAGTACTTC. Amino acids: CASSLTGRQETQYF. The V call is TRBV11-1, the J call TRBJ2-5, with 7 positions matching TRBD1. V lost 3 bases, J lost 2 bases, and 3 bases stayed unmatched. Germline CDR1 reads SGHAT; CDR2 reads FQDESV (reference sequence). This CDR3 has 14 residues.

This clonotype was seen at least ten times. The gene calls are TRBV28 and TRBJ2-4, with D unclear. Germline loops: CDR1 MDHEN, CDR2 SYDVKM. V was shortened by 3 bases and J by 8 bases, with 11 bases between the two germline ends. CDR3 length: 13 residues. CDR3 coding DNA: TGTGCCAGCAGTTTCCGGGTTGGGGACATTCAGTACTTC. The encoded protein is CASSFRVGDIQYF.

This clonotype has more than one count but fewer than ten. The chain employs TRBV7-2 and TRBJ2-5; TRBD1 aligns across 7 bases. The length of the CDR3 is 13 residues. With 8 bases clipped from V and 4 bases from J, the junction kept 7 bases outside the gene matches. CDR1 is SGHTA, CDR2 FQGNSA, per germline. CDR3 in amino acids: CASAQTGRETQYF. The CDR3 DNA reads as TGTGCCAGCGCTCAGACAGGGAGAGAGACCCAGTACTTC.

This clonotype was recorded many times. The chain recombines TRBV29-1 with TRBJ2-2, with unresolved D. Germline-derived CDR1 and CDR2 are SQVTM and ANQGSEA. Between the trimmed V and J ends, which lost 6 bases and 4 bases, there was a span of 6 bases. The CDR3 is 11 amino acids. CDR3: CSVLVTGELFF. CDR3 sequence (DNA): TGCAGCGTGCTGGTCACCGGGGAGCTGTTTTTT.

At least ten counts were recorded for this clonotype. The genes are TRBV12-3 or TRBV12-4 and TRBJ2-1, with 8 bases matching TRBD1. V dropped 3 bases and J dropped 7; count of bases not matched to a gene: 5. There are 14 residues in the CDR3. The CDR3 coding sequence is TGTGCCAGCAGTTTCGGGACAGGTTGGAATGAGCAGTTCTTC. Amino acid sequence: CASSFGTGWNEQFF.

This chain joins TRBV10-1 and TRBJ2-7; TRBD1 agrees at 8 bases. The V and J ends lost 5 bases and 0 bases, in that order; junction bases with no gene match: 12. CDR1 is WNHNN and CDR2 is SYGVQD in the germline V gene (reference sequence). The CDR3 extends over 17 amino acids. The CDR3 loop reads CASSTGQGRGSSYEQYF. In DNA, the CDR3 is TGCGCCAGCAGTACCGGACAGGGCCGCGGTAGCTCCTACGAGCAGTACTTC.

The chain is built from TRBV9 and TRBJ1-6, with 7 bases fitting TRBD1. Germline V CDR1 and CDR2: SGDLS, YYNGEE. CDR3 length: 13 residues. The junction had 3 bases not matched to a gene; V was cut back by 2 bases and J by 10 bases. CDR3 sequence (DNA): TGTGCCAGCAGCGTTACAGGGGACTCACCCCTCCACTTT. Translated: CASSVTGDSPLHF. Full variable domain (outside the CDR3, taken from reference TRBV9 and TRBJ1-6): DSGVTQTPKHLITATGQRVTLRCSPRSGDLSVYWYQQSLDQGLQFLIQYYNGEERAKGNILERFSAQQFPDLHSELNLSSLELGDSALYFCASSVTGDSPLHFGNGTRLTVT.

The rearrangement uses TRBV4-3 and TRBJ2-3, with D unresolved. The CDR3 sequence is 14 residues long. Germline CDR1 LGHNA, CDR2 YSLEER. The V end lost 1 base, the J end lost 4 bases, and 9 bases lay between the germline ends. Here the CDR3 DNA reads TGCGCCAGCAGCCAAGTATACACGGCAGATACGCAGTATTTT. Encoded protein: CASSQVYTADTQYF.

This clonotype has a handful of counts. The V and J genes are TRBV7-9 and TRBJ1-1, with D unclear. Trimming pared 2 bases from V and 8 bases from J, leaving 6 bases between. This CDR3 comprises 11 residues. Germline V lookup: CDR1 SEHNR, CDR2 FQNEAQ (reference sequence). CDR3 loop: CASSLTREAFF. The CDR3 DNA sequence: TGTGCCAGCAGCTTAACCAGGGAAGCTTTCTTT.

The CDR3 here is CASSLWTGELFF. The CDR3 nucleotides are TGTGCCAGCAGTTTATGGACCGGGGAGCTGTTTTTT. The gene calls are TRBV12-3 or TRBV12-4 and TRBJ2-2; D is uncertain. CDR3 size: 12 residues. The V and J ends lost 2 bases and 5 bases respectively, with 3 bases between them.

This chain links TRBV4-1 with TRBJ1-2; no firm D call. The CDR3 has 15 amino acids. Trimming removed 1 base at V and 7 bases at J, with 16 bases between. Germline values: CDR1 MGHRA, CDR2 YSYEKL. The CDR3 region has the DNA TGCGCCAGCAGCCAAGTCCCCCCCGGCCGGGGTGGCTACACCTTC. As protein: CASSQVPPGRGGYTF.

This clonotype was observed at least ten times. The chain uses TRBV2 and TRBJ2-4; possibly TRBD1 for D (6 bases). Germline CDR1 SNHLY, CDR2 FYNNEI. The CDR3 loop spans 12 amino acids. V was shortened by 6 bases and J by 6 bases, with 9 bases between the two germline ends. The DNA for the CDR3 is TGTGCCAGCAGGGACAGTTTAAACATTCAGTACTTC. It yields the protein CASRDSLNIQYF.

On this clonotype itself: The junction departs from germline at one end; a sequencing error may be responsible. The CDR3, as DNA: TGCAGCGTCTGCCCCAGACATTGGGAGACCAAGTACTTC. Protein: CSVCPRHWETKYF. The J gene is TRBJ2-5, the V gene TRBV29-1, with D possibly matching TRBD2 (5 bases). The CDR3 consists of 13 residues. CDR1 and CDR2 (germline): SQVTM, ANQGSEA.

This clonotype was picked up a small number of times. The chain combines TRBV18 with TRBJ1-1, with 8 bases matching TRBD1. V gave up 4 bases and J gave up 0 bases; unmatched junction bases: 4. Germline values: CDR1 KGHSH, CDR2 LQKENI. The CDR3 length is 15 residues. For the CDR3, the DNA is TGTGCCAGCTCACGAGGGACAGGCATGAACACTGAAGCTTTCTTT. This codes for CASSRGTGMNTEAFF.